Listed here are 27 T cell receptor beta chains from one sample, sequenced in a study of PD-L1 blockade in urothelial cancer. The data were produced by immunoSEQ multiplex PCR, yet TCRdb's version contains in-frame clones alone and is incomplete. The sample holds over 70,000 clones, approximately 87% seen once. Time point here: peripheral blood 6 weeks after treatment start. The sample in question was PBMCs, obtained around atezolizumab (anti-PD-L1) treatment. These receptors came from a man aged 65-85 years with urothelial cancer.

V is TRBV11-3 and J is TRBJ1-2; D might be TRBD1 (5 bases). This CDR3 has 13 residues. Germline lookup yields CDR1 SGHNT and CDR2 YENEEA. V shed 5 bases and J shed 2 bases, with 9 bases lying between them. The CDR3 protein is CASSPDKNYGYTF. CDR3 bases: TGTGCCAGCAGCCCGGACAAGAACTATGGCTACACCTTC. Full variable domain (missing parts from reference TRBV11-3 and TRBJ1-2): EAGVVQSPRYKIIEKKQPVAFWCNPISGHNTLYWYLQNLGQGPELLIRYENEEAVDDSQLPKDRFSAERLKGVDSTLKIQPAELGDSAVYLCASSPDKNYGYTFGSGTRLTVV.

The V gene is TRBV7-2, the J gene TRBJ2-5; 10 bases agree with TRBD1. This CDR3 is built from 14 residues. The germline gives CDR1 SGHTA, CDR2 FQGNSA. V lost 6 bases to trimming and J lost 4 bases; unmatched junction nucleotides: 5. This chain's CDR3 is CASRGQGGRETQYF. CDR3 nucleotide sequence: TGTGCCAGCAGAGGACAGGGGGGGAGAGAGACCCAGTACTTC.

The rearrangement uses TRBV11-2 and TRBJ2-2; 10 nucleotides line up with TRBD1. The germline V gene encodes CDR1 SGHAT and CDR2 FQNNGV. This CDR3 comprises 15 residues. J lost 7 bases, V lost 3 bases, and 5 bases had no gene match. The CDR3 loop reads CASSFRQGANGELFF. CDR3 in DNA: TGTGCCAGCAGCTTCAGACAGGGGGCGAACGGGGAGCTGTTTTTT.

Only one count was recorded for this clone. The rearrangement links TRBV7-8 to TRBJ1-1, with a possible D match to TRBD1 (5 bases). The germline V gene encodes CDR1 SGHVS and CDR2 FQNEAQ. Trimming removed 2 bases from V and 0 bases from J, with 7 bases in between. The CDR3 length is 14 residues. CDR3 coding DNA: TGTGCCAGCAGCTTAACAGGACTGAACACTGAAGCTTTCTTT. This translates into CASSLTGLNTEAFF. Filled out from reference TRBV7-8 and TRBJ1-1, the complete variable domain reads GAGVSQSPRYKVAKRGQDVALRCDPISGHVSLFWYQQALGQGPEFLTYFQNEAQLDKSGLPSDRFFAERPEGSVSTLKIQRTQQEDSAVYLCASSLTGLNTEAFFGQGTRLTVV.

The V and J genes are TRBV6-1 and TRBJ2-7; 10 nucleotides agree with TRBD1. The germline V gene encodes CDR1 MNHNS and CDR2 SASEGT. The CDR3 runs 19 residues. The V gene end was trimmed by 6 bases and the J gene end by 0 bases; junction bases not matched to a gene: 17. The CDR3 sequence: CASRETGTGDPRSSYEQYF. The DNA of the CDR3 is TGTGCCAGCAGGGAAACCGGGACAGGGGACCCAAGAAGCTCCTACGAGCAGTACTTC.

The chain couples TRBV5-4 to TRBJ2-2, with D tentatively TRBD1 (6 bases). The V and J ends lost 4 bases and 2 bases respectively, with 9 bases between them. This CDR3 has 14 residues. Germline values: CDR1 SGHNT, CDR2 YYREEE (reference sequence). CDR3 in DNA: TGTGCCAGCAGCCCGGACAGTAACACCGGGGAGCTGTTTTTT. Its protein product is CASSPDSNTGELFF.

This chain uses TRBV5-1 with TRBJ2-5, with 11 bases aligning to TRBD2. This CDR3 region has 13 residues. V trimming: 4 bases; J trimming: 5 bases; junction bases outside the gene matches: 1. The V gene's germline CDR1 is SGHRS and CDR2 YFSETQ. In nucleotides, the CDR3 is TGCGCCAGCAGCAGGACTAGCGGGGAGACCCAGTACTTC. Its translation is CASSRTSGETQYF. Variable domain in full (rest from reference TRBV5-1 and TRBJ2-5): KAGVTQTPRYLIKTRGQQVTLSCSPISGHRSVSWYQQTPGQGLQFLFEYFSETQRNKGNFPGRFSGRQFSNSRSEMNVSTLELGDSALYLCASSRTSGETQYFGPGTRLLVL.

The chain employs TRBV14 and TRBJ2-1; 7 bases fit TRBD1. The CDR3 covers 13 residues. Germline V gene lookup returns CDR1 SGHDN and CDR2 FVKESK. J gave up 10 bases and V 7 bases, and 10 bases lay outside the gene matches. As DNA, the CDR3 is TGTGCCAGCACTCCCCGCACCAGGGGGGAGCAGTTCTTC. It translates to CASTPRTRGEQFF.

The table lists this clone with a count of one. The chain uses TRBV5-1 and TRBJ1-2; 11 nucleotides line up with TRBD1. V trimming: 3 bases; J trimming: 8 bases; junction bases outside the gene matches: 3. The CDR3 spans 13 residues. Germline CDR1 is SGHRS and CDR2 is YFSETQ. CDR3: CASSWGQGEGYTF. CDR3 bases: TGCGCCAGCAGCTGGGGACAGGGGGAAGGCTACACCTTC.

The V and J genes are TRBV7-2 and TRBJ2-7; D gene ambiguous. CDR1 is SGHTA, CDR2 FQGNSA, per germline. The CDR3 length is 11 residues. Trimming took 5 bases from V and 9 from J, leaving 11 bases between them. CDR3 in DNA: TGTGCCAGCAGCCTCGACGGGTGGCAGTACTTC. Its translation: CASSLDGWQYF.

In this sample, this clone turned up once. The V gene is TRBV5-1, the J gene TRBJ1-1; 7 bases are shared with TRBD1. CDR1 is SGHRS, CDR2 YFSETQ, per germline. J lost 4 bases, V lost 4 bases, and 10 bases had no gene match. The CDR3 length is 15 residues. The CDR3 protein is CASSPGADRATEAFF. In DNA, the CDR3 is TGCGCCAGCAGCCCAGGGGCCGACAGGGCCACTGAAGCTTTCTTT.

This clone has a single count. The rearrangement links TRBV5-1 to TRBJ1-1; 8 bases agree with TRBD1. Germline V gene sequence: CDR1 SGHRS, CDR2 YFSETQ. This CDR3 spans 14 amino acids. With 5 bases clipped from V and 1 base from J, the junction kept 4 bases outside the gene matches. The DNA for the CDR3 is TGCGCCAGCAGACAGGGGGTTGGGAACACTGAAGCTTTCTTT. Its protein product is CASRQGVGNTEAFF.

The chain links TRBV7-3 to TRBJ2-1; D possibly corresponds to TRBD1 (6 bases). V lost 5 bases and J lost 0, with 11 bases in between. There are 15 residues in the CDR3. CDR1 and CDR2 from the germline V gene are SGHTA and FQGTGA. The CDR3 protein is CASSRDTSSYNEQFF. CDR3 sequence (DNA): TGTGCCAGCAGCCGGGACACGAGCTCCTACAATGAGCAGTTCTTC.

The gene calls are TRBV28 and TRBJ2-2; TRBD2 agrees at 11 bases. CDR1 is MDHEN and CDR2 is SYDVKM in the germline V gene. This CDR3 has 16 residues. V was clipped by 3 bases and J by 6 bases; unmatched bases: 6. CDR3 sequence reads: CASSFTSGGLAGELFF. DNA for the CDR3: TGTGCCAGCAGTTTTACTAGCGGGGGTCTGGCCGGGGAGCTGTTTTTT.

The chain combines TRBV5-1 with TRBJ1-4; no definite D call. The CDR3 contains 17 residues. Germline V gene data show CDR1 as SGHRS and CDR2 as YFSETQ. Trimming took 1 base from V and 0 from J, leaving 13 bases between them. CDR3 sequence (DNA): TGCGCCAGCAGCTTGAATATGGCGGCAACAACTAATGAAAAACTGTTTTTT. It codes for CASSLNMAATTNEKLFF.

The chain has TRBV5-1 and TRBJ1-4, with 7 bases identical to TRBD1. In germline, CDR1 is SGHRS, CDR2 YFSETQ. The ends lost 0 bases at V and 8 bases at J; junction bases unmatched: 7. This CDR3 contains 15 residues. The CDR3 region has the DNA TGCGCCAGCAGCTTGGAAGAGGGGGCAGGGGAAAAACTGTTTTTT. Protein: CASSLEEGAGEKLFF.

The gene calls are TRBV6-5 and TRBJ2-6; D unresolved. V gave up 5 bases and J gave up 2 bases, with 4 bases separating them. The germline V gene encodes CDR1 MNHEY and CDR2 SVGAGI. The CDR3 totals 13 residues. CDR3 DNA sequence: TGTGCCAGCAGTCGAGCTGGGGCCAACGTCCTGACTTTC. It translates to CASSRAGANVLTF.

This chain uses TRBV5-1 with TRBJ2-2; 11 bases map to TRBD2. Looked up from germline, CDR1 is SGHRS and CDR2 is YFSETQ. The CDR3 has 21 amino acids. The trim removed 0 bases at V and 2 bases at J, leaving 15 bases unmatched. The CDR3 nucleotides read TGCGCCAGCAGCTTGGCTCGGGCCTATGGACTAGCGGGCCTAAACACCGGGGAGCTGTTTTTT. Translating gives CASSLARAYGLAGLNTGELFF. The entire variable domain, with the rest obtained from reference TRBV5-1 and TRBJ2-2, is as follows: KAGVTQTPRYLIKTRGQQVTLSCSPISGHRSVSWYQQTPGQGLQFLFEYFSETQRNKGNFPGRFSGRQFSNSRSEMNVSTLELGDSALYLCASSLARAYGLAGLNTGELFFGEGSRLTVL.

This chain joins TRBV7-2 and TRBJ1-5, with a possible D match to TRBD1 (6 bases). Germline V CDR1 and CDR2: SGHTA, FQGNSA. Trimming took 5 bases from V and 4 from J, leaving 15 bases between them. The CDR3 spans 15 residues. The CDR3 region has the DNA TGTGCCAGCAGCCTCATGGGGGGGGCTAATCAGCCCCAGCATTTT. It encodes CASSLMGGANQPQHF.

This clone was recorded a few times. V usage is TRBV11-2 and J usage is TRBJ2-5, with 12 nucleotides matching TRBD1. There are 16 residues in the CDR3. The trim removed 4 bases at V and 6 bases at J, leaving 9 bases unmatched. The germline CDR1 and CDR2 sequences are SGHAT and FQNNGV. Here the CDR3 DNA reads TGTGCCAGCAGCTCACCGGGACAGGGGGCGACAAAGACCCAGTACTTC. As protein: CASSSPGQGATKTQYF.

This clone was observed a few times. CDR3 sequence reads: CASSEGPGSNPQEQYF. The DNA of the CDR3 is TGCGCCAGCAGTGAGGGGCCAGGGTCTAATCCCCAGGAGCAGTACTTC. The rearrangement joins TRBV10-1 to TRBJ2-7, with a possible D match to TRBD1 (5 bases). V was pared by 2 bases and J by 7 bases, with 21 bases between. The germline V gene encodes CDR1 WNHNN and CDR2 SYGVQD (reference sequence). The CDR3 sequence is 16 residues long.

V usage is TRBV5-6 and J usage is TRBJ1-2; perhaps TRBD1 as D (5 bases). Between the trimmed V and J ends, which lost 0 bases and 6 bases, there was a span of 21 bases. From germline, CDR1 is SGHDT and CDR2 YYEEEE. The CDR3 is 17 residues long. CDR3 sequence: CASSLGPPTRATDGYTF. In DNA form, the CDR3 reads TGTGCCAGCAGCTTGGGACCCCCTACCAGGGCGACGGATGGCTACACCTTC.

This clone was seen a handful of times. This rearrangement joins TRBV21-1 to TRBJ2-7; the table's D call, TRBD2, was not checked against the DNA. TRBV21-1 counts as a pseudogene. This CDR3 spans 17 amino acids. CDR3 DNA: TGTGCCAGCAGCCCTGAGGTCCCCGTGACGGACTCCTACGAGCAGTACTTC. Amino acid sequence: CASSPEVPVTDSYEQYF.

The chain joins TRBV27 to TRBJ2-7; 9 positions match TRBD2. Germline CDR1 is MNHEY and CDR2 is SMNVEV (reference sequence). The CDR3 is 15 residues long. The J segment lost 4 bases and the V segment lost 5 bases, leaving 9 bases of the junction unmatched. CDR3 protein: CASSAAGGPVYEQYF. DNA for the CDR3: TGTGCCAGCAGTGCTGCGGGAGGGCCTGTTTACGAGCAGTACTTC.

This rearrangement joins TRBV7-8 to TRBJ2-2, with D tentatively TRBD2 (7 bases). The CDR3 sequence is 16 residues long. With 3 bases removed from V and 5 bases from J, the gap between germline ends came to 16 bases. Per germline, CDR1 SGHVS and CDR2 FQNEAQ. CDR3 region: CASSFPGGGGTGELFF. The CDR3 DNA follows: TGTGCCAGCAGCTTCCCGGGGGGCGGGGGAACCGGGGAGCTGTTTTTT.

This clone has more than one count but fewer than ten. The V and J genes are TRBV19 and TRBJ2-5, with 8 nucleotides matching TRBD2. CDR1 is LNHDA, CDR2 SQIVND, per germline (reference sequence). V was pared by 1 base and J by 5 bases, with 9 bases of the junction left unmatched. The CDR3 spans 16 residues. For the CDR3, the DNA is TGTGCCAGTAGTATAGCCCAATCGGGGGGGCGGGAGACCCAGTACTTC. Its protein is CASSIAQSGGRETQYF.

The chain has TRBV7-2 and TRBJ1-2, with D maybe TRBD1 (5 bases). This CDR3 contains 13 residues. Germline CDR1 is SGHTA and CDR2 is FQGNSA. Trimming pared 5 bases from V and 10 bases from J, leaving 17 bases between. The CDR3 region is CASSPQVKGLYTF. In DNA, the CDR3 is TGTGCCAGCAGCCCCCAGGTAAAGGGGCTCTACACCTTC.